These 28 T cell receptor beta chains share one sample of origin, sequenced in a study of blood T cells in healthy people across ages. A J-beta primer mix and a sample-barcoded 5' primer were used in a second PCR of roughly 7 to 12 cycles. TCRdb passed the 5' RACE reads through MiXCR, listing each CDR3 protein once. The sample consists of roughly 930,000 distinct CDR3 sequences, roughly 52% of them appearing once. Sequences were obtained from blood. The receptors here all came from a man aged 25 to 40 in good health.

The chain employs TRBV6-6 and TRBJ1-2; tentatively, D is TRBD1 (5 bases). V lost 4 bases and J 8 bases, leaving 14 bases between the germline ends. In germline, CDR1 is MNHNY, CDR2 SVGAGI (reference sequence). CDR3 length: 13 amino acids. CDR3 DNA sequence: TGTGCCAGCAGTTCGTCCCAGGGTGCAGGCTACACCTTC. The encoded protein is CASSSSQGAGYTF.

This clonotype was detected only a few times. The chain couples TRBV15 to TRBJ1-4; D unclear. V lost 0 bases and J 3 bases, leaving 8 bases between the germline ends. The CDR3 extends over 15 amino acids. The germline CDR1 and CDR2 sequences are LNHNV and YYDKDF (reference sequence). As DNA, the CDR3 is TGTGCCACCAGCAGAGATATGGCTTCTAATGAAAAACTGTTTTTT. This codes for CATSRDMASNEKLFF.

This clonotype was seen more than once but under ten times. This rearrangement joins TRBV12-3 or TRBV12-4 to TRBJ2-4; the D is unclear. This CDR3 spans 13 amino acids. V was clipped by 6 bases and J by 12 bases, with 18 bases between them. CDR3 residues: CASSYVAPLGQYF. In nucleotides, the CDR3 is TGTGCCAGCAGCTACGTAGCCCCTCTGGGTCAGTACTTC.

This clonotype was seen a few times. This chain connects TRBV20-1 to TRBJ2-3; maybe TRBD1 (7 bases). With 6 bases removed from V and 2 bases from J, the gap between germline ends came to 15 bases. This CDR3 contains 14 residues. Germline assignment: CDR1 DFQATT and CDR2 SNEGSKA (reference sequence). The CDR3 protein is CSASQGGVTDTQYF. CDR3 DNA sequence: TGCAGTGCCTCTCAGGGGGGAGTCACAGATACGCAGTATTTT.

This clonotype appeared a few times. The chain is built from TRBV25-1 and TRBJ2-7, with D unclear. Between the trimmed V and J ends, which lost 6 bases and 2 bases, there was a span of 14 bases. Germline V gene data show CDR1 as MGHDK and CDR2 as SYGVNS. The CDR3 has 14 amino acids. The CDR3: CASRGRTPAYEQYF. The CDR3 DNA reads TGTGCCAGCAGGGGCCGAACGCCGGCCTACGAGCAGTACTTC.

This clonotype was observed a few times. V and J are TRBV20-1 and TRBJ1-6; D is uncertain. This CDR3 has 14 amino acids. Germline V lookup: CDR1 DFQATT, CDR2 SNEGSKA (reference sequence). V gave up 1 base and J gave up 4 bases, with 8 bases separating them. CDR3 nucleotide sequence: TGCAGTGCTAGAGTCGGCCAGTATAATTCACCCCTCCACTTT. It specifies CSARVGQYNSPLHF.

CDR3: CASSLGTGCTF. The CDR3 DNA sequence: TGTGCCAGCAGCTTAGGGACAGGTTGCACCTTC. This rearrangement joins TRBV11-3 to TRBJ1-2, with 7 bases that match TRBD1. With 1 base clipped from V and 13 bases from J, the junction kept 3 bases outside the gene matches. CDR3 length: 11 amino acids. The germline V gene encodes CDR1 SGHNT and CDR2 YENEEA.

In its sample, this clonotype was seen a few times. The chain employs TRBV19 and TRBJ2-1; unclear D gene. Germline loops: CDR1 LNHDA, CDR2 SQIVND (reference sequence). V was shortened by 5 bases and J by 9 bases, with 8 bases between the two germline ends. This CDR3 is 11 amino acids long. CDR3 coding DNA: TGTGCCAGTAGTTATACGAGTGAGCAGTTCTTC. It specifies CASSYTSEQFF.

This clonotype was recorded a few times. This chain joins TRBV4-3 and TRBJ1-2; D may be TRBD1 (5 bases). Germline lookup yields CDR1 LGHNA and CDR2 YSLEER. The CDR3 sequence is 13 residues long. V was cut by 4 bases and J by 8 bases, with 14 bases left in between. The CDR3 DNA sequence: TGCGCCAGCAGCCTTCTAGGGGAGAGAGGCTACACCTTC. This encodes CASSLLGERGYTF.

This chain joins TRBV29-1 and TRBJ2-3; the match to TRBD1 covers 7 bases. The trim removed 2 bases at V and 2 bases at J, leaving 10 bases unmatched. Germline values: CDR1 SQVTM, CDR2 ANQGSEA. This CDR3 has 16 residues. The CDR3 DNA is TGCAGCGTTGAACCAGGGGGTCGAATAGACACAGATACGCAGTATTTT. Translating gives CSVEPGGRIDTDTQYF.

This chain connects TRBV20-1 to TRBJ2-5; 10 bases are shared with TRBD2. Germline V gene lookup returns CDR1 DFQATT and CDR2 SNEGSKA (reference sequence). V was clipped by 7 bases and J by 4 bases; unmatched bases: 6. The CDR3 runs to 13 residues. The CDR3: CSVKSGGAETQYF. The CDR3 bases are TGCAGTGTGAAGAGCGGGGGGGCAGAGACCCAGTACTTC.

CDR3 region: CASSESRGGPYEQYF. CDR3 in DNA: TGTGCCAGCAGTGAAAGTCGTGGGGGGCCCTACGAGCAGTACTTC. The rearrangement uses TRBV6-1 and TRBJ2-7, with D tentatively TRBD1 or TRBD2 (6 bases each). From germline, CDR1 is MNHNS and CDR2 SASEGT. The CDR3 is 15 amino acids. Trimming pared 2 bases from V and 2 bases from J, leaving 13 bases between.

The gene calls are TRBV2 and TRBJ2-1, with unresolved D. CDR3 length: 13 amino acids. Germline CDR1 reads SNHLY; CDR2 reads FYNNEI. Trimming pared 2 bases from V and 8 bases from J, leaving 10 bases between. This CDR3 is CASSELPGDEQFF. For the CDR3, the DNA is TGTGCCAGCAGTGAATTGCCGGGCGATGAGCAGTTCTTC.

Remarks on this clonotype: The junction departs from the called germline gene at one end, perhaps through a read error. The chain combines TRBV5-1 with TRBJ1-1; D gene unclear. This CDR3 spans 13 amino acids. Germline CDR1 and CDR2: SGHRS and YFSETQ. CDR3 residues: CAGSFSEGSEAFF. The CDR3 bases are TGCGCCGGCAGCTTCTCCGAGGGTTCTGAAGCTTTCTTT.

The chain combines TRBV7-6 with TRBJ1-2, with no clear D. Germline loops: CDR1 SGHVS, CDR2 FNYEAQ. There are 12 residues in the CDR3. Trimming removed 5 bases at V and 10 bases at J, with 14 bases between. DNA for the CDR3: TGTGCCAGCAGCCACACCGACGGTTCCTACACCTTC. It is translated as CASSHTDGSYTF.

The chain employs TRBV7-9 and TRBJ2-5; the match to TRBD1 covers 11 bases. In germline, CDR1 is SEHNR, CDR2 FQNEAQ (reference sequence). J lost 9 bases, V lost 3 bases, and 6 bases had no gene match. The CDR3 has 14 residues. The CDR3 reads CASSLIRDRGSQYF. Here the CDR3 DNA reads TGTGCCAGCAGCTTGATCCGGGACAGGGGGTCCCAGTACTTC.

Worth noting for this clonotype: One end of the junction is discordant with germline, which a read error may explain. V and J are TRBV3-1 and TRBJ2-7; 7 positions agree with TRBD2. CDR1 and CDR2 (germline): LGHDT, YNNKEL (reference sequence). The CDR3 length is 16 residues. CDR3 DNA sequence: TGTGCCAGCAGCCTTTCCGGGACTATGAGCTCCTACGAGCGGTACTTC. Amino acids: CASSLSGTMSSYERYF.

This clonotype was detected many times. The chain uses TRBV3-1 and TRBJ1-1; D gene ambiguous. The germline gives CDR1 LGHDT, CDR2 YNNKEL (reference sequence). This CDR3 is 12 amino acids long. Deletions cut 3 bases from V and 4 bases from J, with 6 bases between. CDR3 protein: CASSQGGTEAFF. DNA of the CDR3: TGTGCCAGCAGCCAGGGTGGCACTGAAGCTTTCTTT.

V usage is TRBV5-5 and J usage is TRBJ2-1; 9 nucleotides agree with TRBD1. The trim removed 5 bases at V and 6 bases at J, leaving 9 bases unmatched. Per germline, CDR1 SGHKS and CDR2 YYEKEE (reference sequence). The CDR3 is 15 residues long. CDR3 sequence: CASSTGQGFSNEQFF. The CDR3 DNA reads TGTGCCAGCAGTACTGGACAGGGGTTCTCCAATGAGCAGTTCTTC.

The chain combines TRBV6-5 with TRBJ1-2; D unclear. The CDR3 spans 15 residues. Germline lookup yields CDR1 MNHEY and CDR2 SVGAGI. V was trimmed by 0 bases and J by 6 bases, leaving 14 bases between them. CDR3 residues: CASSYSQTFEDGYTF. The DNA of the CDR3 is TGTGCCAGCAGTTACTCGCAGACGTTTGAGGATGGCTACACCTTC.

This clonotype was recorded only once. The gene calls are TRBV12-3 or TRBV12-4 and TRBJ1-4, with D possibly TRBD1 on 6 matching bases. This CDR3 region has 14 residues. V lost 0 bases and J 11 bases, leaving 13 bases between the germline ends. In nucleotides, the CDR3 is TGTGCCAGCAGTTTAGCGGGGGCTGGAGGGAAACTGTTTTTT. Its protein is CASSLAGAGGKLFF.

In this sample, this clonotype turned up a few times. V usage is TRBV28 and J usage is TRBJ2-4, with D hard to call. Germline CDR1 and CDR2: MDHEN and SYDVKM. CDR3 length: 14 residues. With 2 bases removed from V and 1 base from J, the gap between germline ends came to 6 bases. This CDR3 reads CASSLSGAKNIQYF. CDR3 bases: TGTGCCAGCAGTTTAAGTGGGGCCAAAAACATTCAGTACTTC.

This clonotype was seen repeatedly, ten times or more. The genes are TRBV4-3 and TRBJ2-3, with D possibly TRBD1 on 5 matching bases. The CDR3 has 14 residues. Germline CDR1 and CDR2: LGHNA and YSLEER. The germline V and J ends were trimmed by 1 base and 8 bases, with 13 bases remaining between them. CDR3 bases: TGCGCCAGCAGCCAAGCGGACGGTCAGGGTACGCAGTATTTT. This encodes CASSQADGQGTQYF.

The rearrangement joins TRBV20-1 to TRBJ1-6; possibly TRBD1 for D (5 bases). The CDR3 contains 14 residues. Germline V lookup: CDR1 DFQATT, CDR2 SNEGSKA (reference sequence). Trimming pared 0 bases from V and 9 bases from J, leaving 12 bases between. The CDR3 protein is CSARDPRGGSPLHF. The CDR3 nucleotides are TGCAGTGCTAGAGACCCGAGGGGTGGTTCACCCCTCCACTTT.

A word on this clonotype: Sequence at one end of the junction differs from germline and may be a read error. J is TRBJ1-2 and V is TRBV30; TRBD1 is a possible D gene (5 bases). The germline V gene has CDR1 GTSNPN and CDR2 SVGIG (reference sequence). The CDR3 extends over 11 amino acids. CDR3 amino acids: CAGRTGPGYTF. In nucleotides, the CDR3 is TGTGCCGGGAGAACAGGCCCTGGCTACACCTTC.

This clonotype was seen a few times. This chain connects TRBV3-1 to TRBJ2-7; D remains ambiguous. This CDR3 has 13 amino acids. Germline values: CDR1 LGHDT, CDR2 YNNKEL (reference sequence). Trimming stripped 5 bases from V and 3 bases from J, with 11 bases between. The CDR3 DNA is TGTGCCAGCAGCTCAAGTTGGGTCTACGAGCAGTACTTC. Translating gives CASSSSWVYEQYF.

This clonotype has more than one count but fewer than ten. This chain links TRBV27 with TRBJ2-7; D perhaps matches TRBD1 (6 bases). TRBJ2-5 explains the end of the DNA better; the J call may be wrong. From germline, CDR1 is MNHEY and CDR2 SMNVEV (reference sequence). The CDR3 totals 13 residues. This CDR3 reads CASSFYQGETQYF. The CDR3 coding sequence is TGTGCCAGCAGTTTTTATCAGGGGGAGACCCAGTACTTC.

This clonotype was counted only a few times. The chain links TRBV5-6 to TRBJ1-6, with unresolved D. V was trimmed by 6 bases and J by 8 bases, leaving 12 bases between them. This CDR3 comprises 13 residues. Germline V gives CDR1 SGHDT, CDR2 YYEEEE. In DNA form, the CDR3 reads TGTGCCAGCAAGGTAGAGGGATATTCACCCCTCCACTTT. Amino acid sequence: CASKVEGYSPLHF.